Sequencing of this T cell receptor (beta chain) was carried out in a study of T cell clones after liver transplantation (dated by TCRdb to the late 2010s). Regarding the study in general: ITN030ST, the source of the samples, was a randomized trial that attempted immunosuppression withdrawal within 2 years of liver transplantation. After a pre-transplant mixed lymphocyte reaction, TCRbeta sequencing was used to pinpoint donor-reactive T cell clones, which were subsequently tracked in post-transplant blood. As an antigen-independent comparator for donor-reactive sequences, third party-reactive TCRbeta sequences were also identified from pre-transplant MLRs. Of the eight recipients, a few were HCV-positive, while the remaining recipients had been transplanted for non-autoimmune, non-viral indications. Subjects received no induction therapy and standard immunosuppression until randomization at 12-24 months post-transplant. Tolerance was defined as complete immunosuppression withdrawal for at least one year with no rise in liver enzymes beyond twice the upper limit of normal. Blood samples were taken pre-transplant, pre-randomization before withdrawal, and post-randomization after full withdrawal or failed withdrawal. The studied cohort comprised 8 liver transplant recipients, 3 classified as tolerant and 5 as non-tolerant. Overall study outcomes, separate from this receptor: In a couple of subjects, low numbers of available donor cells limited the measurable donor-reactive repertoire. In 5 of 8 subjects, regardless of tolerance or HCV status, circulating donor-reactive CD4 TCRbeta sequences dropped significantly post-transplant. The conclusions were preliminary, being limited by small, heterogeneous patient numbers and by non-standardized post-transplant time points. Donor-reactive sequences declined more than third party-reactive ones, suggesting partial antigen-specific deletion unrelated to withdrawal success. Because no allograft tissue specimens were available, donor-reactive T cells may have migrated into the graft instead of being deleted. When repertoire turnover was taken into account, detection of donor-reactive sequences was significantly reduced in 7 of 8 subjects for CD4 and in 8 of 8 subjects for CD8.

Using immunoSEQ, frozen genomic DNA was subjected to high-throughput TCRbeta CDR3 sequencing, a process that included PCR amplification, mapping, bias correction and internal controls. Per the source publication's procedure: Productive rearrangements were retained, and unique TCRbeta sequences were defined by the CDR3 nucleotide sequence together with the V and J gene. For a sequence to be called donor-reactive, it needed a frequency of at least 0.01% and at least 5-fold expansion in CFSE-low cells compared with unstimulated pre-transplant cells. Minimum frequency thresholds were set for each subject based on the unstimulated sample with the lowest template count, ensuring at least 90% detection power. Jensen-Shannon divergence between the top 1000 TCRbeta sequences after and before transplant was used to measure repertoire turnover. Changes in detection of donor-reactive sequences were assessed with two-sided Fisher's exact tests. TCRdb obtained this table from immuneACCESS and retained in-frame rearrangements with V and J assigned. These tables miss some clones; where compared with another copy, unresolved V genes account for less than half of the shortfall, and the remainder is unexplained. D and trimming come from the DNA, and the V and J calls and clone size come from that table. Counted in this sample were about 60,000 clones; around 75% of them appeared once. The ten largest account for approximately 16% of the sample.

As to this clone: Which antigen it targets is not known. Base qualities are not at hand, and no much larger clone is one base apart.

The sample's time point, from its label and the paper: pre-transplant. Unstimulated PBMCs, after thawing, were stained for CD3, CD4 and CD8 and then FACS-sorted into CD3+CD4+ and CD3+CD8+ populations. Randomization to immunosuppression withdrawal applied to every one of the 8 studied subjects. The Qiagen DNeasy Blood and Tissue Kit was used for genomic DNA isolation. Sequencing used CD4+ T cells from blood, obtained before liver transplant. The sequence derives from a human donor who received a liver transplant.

The CDR3 region: CASSLASGNGQPQHF. The DNA reads as follows: TGTGCCAGCAGCTTAGCGTCAGGGAATGGTCAGCCCCAGCATTTT. Here the chain combines TRBV7-9 and TRBJ1-5; TRBD1 is perhaps the D gene, given 5 matching bases. Trimming costs V 0 bases and J 6 bases, and their ends lie 12 bases apart. Reading from cysteine to phenylalanine, the CDR3 counts 15 amino acids. CDR3 DNA only is kept here, 45 bases in frame from base 1. CDR1 and CDR2, per the germline V gene (reference sequence), are SEHNR and FQNEAQ.